This entry lists 9 T cell receptor beta chains sequenced from one sample in a study of T cell clonotyping in hematopoietic cell transplantation. As for time point: recipient sample about 28 days before transplant, after cytoreduction. Using immunoSEQ multiplex PCR, the repertoire was profiled, and TCRdb retains in-frame clones only, with some absent. The sample has 25,000 to 30,000 clones, roughly 82% seen once; the top ten hold roughly 22%. Sequencing was performed on peripheral blood mononuclear cells, taken before stem cell transplant. The source of these receptors is a woman aged 55-70 years with acute myeloid leukemia. Some clones in this sample may be carry-over from other donors' samples.

This chain uses TRBV4-1 with TRBJ2-4; possibly TRBD2 for D (6 bases). This CDR3 has 15 residues. V lost 2 bases, J lost 0 bases, and 8 bases lay in between. In germline, CDR1 is MGHRA, CDR2 YSYEKL. The CDR3 loop is CASSQRDLAKNIQYF. The CDR3 nucleotides are TGCGCCAGCAGCCAAAGGGACTTAGCCAAAAACATTCAGTACTTC.

V is TRBV5-1 and J is TRBJ1-6, with a weak D call TRBD1 (5 bases). The germline V and J ends were trimmed by 2 bases and 6 bases, with 12 bases remaining between them. This CDR3 has 15 amino acids. Germline CDR1 reads SGHRS; CDR2 reads YFSETQ. CDR3 protein: CASSLSAGLNSPLHF. The CDR3 DNA follows: TGCGCCAGCAGCTTATCGGCAGGGCTTAATTCACCCCTCCACTTT.

The CDR3 loop reads CASSKVRVRLASGTGELFF. The CDR3 nucleotides read TGTGCCAGCAGCAAAGTTCGGGTAAGGTTGGCTAGCGGGACCGGGGAGCTGTTTTTT. V usage is TRBV21-1 and J usage is TRBJ2-2; the table's D call TRBD2 went unverified against the DNA. TRBV21-1 is a recognized pseudogene. The CDR3 contains 19 residues.

Worth noting for this clone: A junction boundary mismatches the germline segment, possibly from a read error. V gene TRBV7-7 combines with J gene TRBJ2-1, with 11 bases aligning to TRBD2. Germline V gene data show CDR1 as SSHAT and CDR2 as FNYEAQ (reference sequence). This CDR3 has 15 residues. Here the CDR3 reads CASSPDSGRVNEQFF. CDR3 DNA: TGTGCTAGCAGCCCAGATAGCGGGAGGGTTAATGAGCAGTTCTTC. The whole variable domain, filled in from reference TRBV7-7 and TRBJ2-1, reads GAGVSQSPRYKVTKRGQDVTLRCDPISSHATLYWYQQALGQGPEFLTYFNYEAQPDKSGLPSDRFSAERPEGSISTLTIQRTEQRDSAMYRCASSPDSGRVNEQFFGPGTRLTVL.

The chain is built from TRBV7-9 and TRBJ1-1; the match to TRBD1 covers 7 bases. J was trimmed by 4 bases and V by 1 base; bases with no gene match: 6. Germline V CDR1 and CDR2: SEHNR, FQNEAQ (reference sequence). The CDR3 length is 15 residues. The CDR3 DNA reads as TGTGCCAGCAGCTTAGAAGGGGGCTGGGCCACTGAAGCTTTCTTT. Protein: CASSLEGGWATEAFF.

The DNA of the CDR3 is TGTGCCAGCAGTCCGTCGGCGGGTGAGCAGTTCTTC. Protein sequence: CASSPSAGEQFF. J is TRBJ2-1 and V is TRBV28, with a tentative D call TRBD2 (5 bases). Germline lookup yields CDR1 MDHEN and CDR2 SYDVKM. This CDR3 spans 12 amino acids. V lost 5 bases and J lost 9, with 11 bases in between.

This clone appeared a few times. J is TRBJ2-1 and V is TRBV6-1, with 7 bases matching TRBD1. The CDR3 is 13 amino acids. Per germline, CDR1 MNHNS and CDR2 SASEGT. J gave up 2 bases and V 10 bases, and 5 bases lay outside the gene matches. CDR3 sequence: CATTGWPYNEQFF. CDR3 in DNA: TGTGCCACGACAGGGTGGCCCTACAATGAGCAGTTCTTC.

V usage is TRBV7-3 and J usage is TRBJ2-1; 9 bases align to TRBD2. Germline values: CDR1 SGHTA, CDR2 FQGTGA. The V segment lost 4 bases and the J segment 4 bases; nucleotides outside the gene matches: 2. The CDR3 consists of 14 residues. CDR3 loop: CASSYSGSYNEQFF. The CDR3, as DNA: TGTGCCAGCAGCTATAGCGGGAGTTACAATGAGCAGTTCTTC.

This clone was observed a handful of times. This rearrangement joins TRBV9 to TRBJ1-2, with unresolved D. Trimming stripped 0 bases from V and 4 bases from J, with 7 bases between. In germline, CDR1 is SGDLS, CDR2 YYNGEE. The CDR3 sequence is 13 residues long. CDR3 DNA: TGTGCCAGCAGCGTAGAGGGCGGCTATGGCTACACCTTC. Translating it yields CASSVEGGYGYTF.